This T cell receptor beta chain is from a study of blood T cell repertoires in COVID-19. Original processing methods: From reference gene primer amplification, estimates of nucleated cell counts were derived. Measured with immunoSEQ multiplex PCR; TCRdb has only the in-frame clones, and not every one. V and J calls and clone size are those listed in that table; D and trimming were worked out from the DNA. This sample has approximately 150,000 clones, with about 85% found just once. This clone came up many times. Trimming took 4 bases from V and 6 from J, leaving 21 bases between them. Germline CDR1 LGHNA, CDR2 YNFKEQ. The CDR3 extends over 17 amino acids.

The specimen was PBMCs or T cells enriched from blood (not recorded which). This sequence joins TRBV4-2 and TRBJ2-2, with D tentatively TRBD2 (7 bases). The source of this sequence is a middle-aged woman with acute COVID-19. As DNA, the CDR3 is TGTGCCAGCAGCCCTGAGGGGGAGGGCCGTCAGGCCGGGGAGCTGTTTTTT. This codes for CASSPEGEGRQAGELFF.